This entry is about one TCR beta chain. Its antigen is not identified. Since no conserved phenylalanine or tryptophan closes the CDR3, a read error is the likely cause. This entry comes from a study of tumor-infiltrating lymphocytes in primary liver carcinoma. Study-level information: Patients, male and female, were 30 to 69 years old. Roughly 3.65 to 7.5 million productive TCRbeta reads came from each sample, comparable across tissue types.

Trimming removed 7 bases at V and 6 bases at J, with 19 bases between. Per the germline V gene, CDR1 is MNHNS and CDR2 is SASEGT. CDR3 length: 14 amino acids. Study-level findings and limits: No more than about 8-24% of top clones could be seen in all five tumor regions.

Taking roughly 20-32 mg of unsorted bulk tissue, the authors co-extracted RNA and DNA. Chronic HBV infection was present in the patients, who were treatment-naive. cDNA specific to TCR beta was made from approximately 0.55 ug of total RNA, with a constant-region primer employed for priming. Amplification in three nested multiplex PCR rounds with slightly modified ARM-PCR gave rise to TCR beta libraries. Rounds one and two of PCR, each of roughly 10 cycles, were primed with TRBV1-TRBV30 forward primers and a C-beta reverse primer. TCRdb recomputed calls from the multiplex PCR reads with MiXCR, one row per CDR3 protein. The sample lists more than 75,000 distinct CDR3 sequences, 65% to 80% occurring once.

The J gene is TRBJ2-7, the V gene TRBV6-1, with a tentative D call TRBD1 (6 bases). This receptor was obtained from a man in his forties with primary liver carcinoma and hepatitis B virus infection. Material for sequencing was liver tumor tissue from sampling region 1. As for subset: tumor region T1, superior pole. CDR3 in amino acids: CASNVGSRTAEQYL. The DNA of the CDR3 is TGTGCCAGCAATGTAGGGTCGCGGACAGCCGAGCAGTACTTA.